The 20 T cell receptor beta chains presented below share a single source sample, sequenced in a study of blood T cell repertoires in COVID-19 (dated by TCRdb to about 2020). Library preparation used the immunoSEQ multiplex PCR assay. Here the immuneACCESS table is served through TCRdb, limited to in-frame sequences with V and J called. Missing clones are a known gap in these copies; in checked studies unresolved V genes cover under half, and the rest lacks a known reason. This sample comprises tens of thousands of clones, 82% of them detected only once. The top ten clonotypes cover around 7% of the sample. Sequencing was performed on peripheral blood. The receptor set was obtained from a man aged 50-60 years with active or convalescent COVID-19.

The chain uses TRBV5-1 and TRBJ2-1; possible D gene TRBD1, 6 bases. CDR1 and CDR2 (germline): SGHRS, YFSETQ. Trimming stripped 4 bases from V and 5 bases from J, with 16 bases between. CDR3 length: 15 residues. The CDR3 sequence is CASSTTGTSDNEQFF. The CDR3 DNA is TGCGCCAGCAGCACCACCGGGACAAGTGACAATGAGCAGTTCTTC.

This clone was seen a few times. This chain joins TRBV2 and TRBJ1-5; D gene uncertain. The germline V and J ends were trimmed by 7 bases and 6 bases, with 10 bases remaining between them. Germline V gene data show CDR1 as SNHLY and CDR2 as FYNNEI. The CDR3 runs 12 residues. As DNA, the CDR3 is TGTGCCAGCAATGCCAGGCTTCAGCCCCAGCATTTT. Protein: CASNARLQPQHF.

With regard to this clone: This sample includes further DNA sequences coding for the same CDR3. V usage is TRBV3-1 (or the pseudogene TRBV3-2) and J usage is TRBJ2-1; possible D gene TRBD2, 5 bases. This CDR3 spans 13 amino acids. V was cut by 1 base and J by 7 bases, with 8 bases left in between. Germline CDR1 and CDR2: LGHDT and YNNKEL (reference sequence). In DNA, the CDR3 is TGTGCCAGCAGCCAAGGTAGAGGGAATGAGCAGTTCTTC. Translating it yields CASSQGRGNEQFF.

The chain links TRBV2 to TRBJ1-2; perhaps TRBD1 as D (5 bases). Germline-derived CDR1 and CDR2 are SNHLY and FYNNEI. Trimming cost V 3 bases and J 4 bases, with 12 bases left between them. The CDR3 spans 14 residues. The DNA for the CDR3 is TGTGCCAGCAGTGAGGGGGGTTTAAGCTATGGCTACACCTTC. This gives the protein CASSEGGLSYGYTF.

The rearrangement links TRBV15 to TRBJ2-3; tentatively, D is TRBD2 (6 bases). Trimming stripped 1 base from V and 2 bases from J, with 10 bases between. The V gene's germline CDR1 is LNHNV and CDR2 YYDKDF (reference sequence). This CDR3 has 15 amino acids. CDR3 residues: CATSRAEGSTDTQYF. CDR3 DNA: TGTGCCACCAGCAGAGCGGAGGGGTCCACAGATACGCAGTATTTT.

Here the CDR3 DNA reads TGTGCCAGCAGCCTAAGGTTTGACTCGAACACCGGGGAGCTGTTTTTT. Its protein product is CASSLRFDSNTGELFF. This chain connects TRBV27 to TRBJ2-2, with no clear D. The V end was cut by 6 bases, the J end by 0 bases, with 14 bases between. Germline V lookup: CDR1 MNHEY, CDR2 SMNVEV (reference sequence). The CDR3 consists of 16 residues.

This chain connects TRBV7-2 to TRBJ1-4; D is perhaps TRBD1 (6 bases). V gave up 4 bases and J gave up 5 bases, with 11 bases separating them. This CDR3 comprises 14 residues. Germline lookup yields CDR1 SGHTA and CDR2 FQGNSA. CDR3 sequence (DNA): TGTGCCAGCAGCTCCCGGGACAAGAATGAAAAACTGTTTTTT. Amino acid sequence: CASSSRDKNEKLFF. The whole variable domain, filled in from reference TRBV7-2 and TRBJ1-4, reads GAGVSQSPSNKVTEKGKDVELRCDPISGHTALYWYRQSLGQGLEFLIYFQGNSAPDKSGLPSDRFSAERTGGSVSTLTIQRTQQEDSAVYLCASSSRDKNEKLFFGSGTQLSVL.

V usage is TRBV7-9 and J usage is TRBJ1-2, with 10 bases lining up with TRBD1. This CDR3 has 14 residues. The germline gives CDR1 SEHNR, CDR2 FQNEAQ (reference sequence). After removal of 2 bases from V and 6 bases from J, the junction contained 3 bases not matched to a gene. CDR3 DNA sequence: TGTGCCAGCAGCTTACGGGGGACAGGGGATGGCTACACCTTC. Encoded protein: CASSLRGTGDGYTF.

This sequence joins TRBV30 and TRBJ2-3, with 14 nucleotides matching TRBD2. This CDR3 comprises 15 residues. Germline CDR1 GTSNPN, CDR2 SVGIG (reference sequence). With V trimmed by 3 bases and J by 5 bases, 4 bases remained unmatched. CDR3 sequence (DNA): TGTGCCTGGAGCGGACTAGCGGGGGGCGTAGATACGCAGTATTTT. It is translated as CAWSGLAGGVDTQYF.

The chain combines TRBV6-6 with TRBJ1-1, with 11 bases that match TRBD1. The J segment lost 4 bases and the V segment lost 7 bases, leaving 8 bases of the junction unmatched. This CDR3 has 15 amino acids. CDR1 MNHNY and CDR2 SVGAGI come from the germline V gene (reference sequence). CDR3 region: CASIGQGAGGTEAFF. The CDR3 region has the DNA TGTGCCAGCATTGGACAGGGGGCGGGAGGCACTGAAGCTTTCTTT.

This chain uses TRBV30 with TRBJ1-1, with 9 bases fitting TRBD1. Germline V gene lookup returns CDR1 GTSNPN and CDR2 SVGIG (reference sequence). With V trimmed by 4 bases and J by 1 base, 7 bases remained unmatched. This CDR3 region has 15 residues. The CDR3 loop is CAWTKDRGWNTEAFF. The DNA of the CDR3 is TGTGCCTGGACCAAGGACAGGGGATGGAACACTGAAGCTTTCTTT. The full variable domain, rest sourced from reference TRBV30 and TRBJ1-1, is SQTIHQWPATLVQPVGSPLSLECTVEGTSNPNLYWYRQAAGRGLQLLFYSVGIGQISSEVPQNLSASRPQDRQFILSSKKLLLSDSGFYLCAWTKDRGWNTEAFFGQGTRLTVV.

This clone appeared a few times. The chain is built from TRBV4-3 and TRBJ2-3, with 9 bases that match TRBD1. Germline V CDR1 and CDR2: LGHNA, YSLEER. This CDR3 contains 16 residues. J lost 3 bases, V lost 1 base, and 5 bases had no gene match. DNA of the CDR3: TGCGCCAGCAGCCAAGCCCCACAGGGGGCAACAGATACGCAGTATTTT. This gives the protein CASSQAPQGATDTQYF.

Written as DNA, the CDR3 is TGTGCCAGCAACCAGATTAGCAATCAGCCCCAGCATTTT. Translating gives CASNQISNQPQHF. The chain couples TRBV2 to TRBJ1-5; D unclear. The CDR3 sequence is 13 residues long. CDR1 SNHLY and CDR2 FYNNEI come from the germline V gene. The V gene lost 7 bases and the J gene lost 0 bases, with 7 bases spanning the gap.

The chain is built from TRBV7-9 and TRBJ2-1; the D gene is possibly TRBD2 (6 bases). The CDR3 has 15 residues. Deletions cut 2 bases from V and 4 bases from J, with 12 bases between. Germline V CDR1 and CDR2: SEHNR, FQNEAQ (reference sequence). The CDR3 sequence is CASSLMVSGYNEQFF. Written as DNA, the CDR3 is TGTGCCAGCAGCTTAATGGTCAGCGGGTACAATGAGCAGTTCTTC.

V usage is TRBV10-1 and J usage is TRBJ1-5; no clear D. V lost 5 bases and J lost 0, with 2 bases in between. In germline, CDR1 is WNHNN, CDR2 SYGVQD (reference sequence). The CDR3 is 12 amino acids. The CDR3 DNA follows: TGCGCCAGCAGTCTTAGCAATCAGCCCCAGCATTTT. Translation gives CASSLSNQPQHF.

The chain employs TRBV6-4 and TRBJ2-3; D unresolved. Per germline, CDR1 MRHNA and CDR2 SNTAGT. The CDR3 covers 13 residues. Trimming left V 0 bases short and J 6 bases short, with 7 bases between. The CDR3: CASSDSNVDTQYF. The CDR3 DNA follows: TGTGCCAGCAGTGACTCTAATGTGGATACGCAGTATTTT.

The V call is TRBV7-2, the J call TRBJ2-5; TRBD2 might be the D (6 bases). The CDR3 has 15 amino acids. Germline CDR1 and CDR2: SGHTA and FQGNSA. Between the trimmed V and J ends, which lost 5 bases and 1 base, there was a span of 14 bases. The CDR3 nucleotides read TGTGCCAGCAGCCGTCAGACTAGTATCCAAGAGACCCAGTACTTC. Translated: CASSRQTSIQETQYF.

Only a few counts were recorded for this clone. The chain is built from TRBV4-1 and TRBJ2-5, with unresolved D. The CDR3 extends over 12 amino acids. V lost 2 bases and J lost 3, with 4 bases in between. Looked up from germline, CDR1 is MGHRA and CDR2 is YSYEKL. This chain's CDR3 is CASSQPKETQYF. The CDR3 DNA follows: TGCGCCAGCAGCCAACCAAAAGAGACCCAGTACTTC.

This clone occurred a few times. This chain links TRBV19 with TRBJ1-6, with D uncertain. In germline, CDR1 is LNHDA, CDR2 SQIVND (reference sequence). CDR3 length: 13 residues. Trimming took off 3 bases at V and 10 bases at J, with 10 bases between the two ends. The CDR3 coding sequence is TGTGCCAGTAGTATGTACAGCGGCTCACCCCTCCACTTT. Encoded protein: CASSMYSGSPLHF.

This clone occurred once. The rearrangement links TRBV29-1 to TRBJ1-1; TRBD1 might be the D (6 bases). CDR1 and CDR2 from the germline V gene are SQVTM and ANQGSEA. V was trimmed by 7 bases and J by 0 bases, leaving 18 bases between them. The CDR3 is made up of 15 amino acids. The CDR3 spells CSAEVMTGMNTEAFF. Here the CDR3 DNA reads TGCAGCGCTGAGGTTATGACAGGCATGAACACTGAAGCTTTCTTT.